This TCR beta chain was identified in a study of T cell responses to AZD1222 COVID-19 vaccine. Clones were read by immunoSEQ multiplex PCR, and TCRdb kept only the in-frame ones, dropping some. Counted here are under 150,000 clones, roughly 93% occurring once; the ten biggest clones make up 9.3%. The CDR3 has 13 residues. Looked up from germline, CDR1 is KGHDR and CDR2 is SFDVKD. V lost 3 bases and J 3 bases, leaving 5 bases between the germline ends. The source material was peripheral blood, sampled 28 days after the second AZD1222 dose. This chain links TRBV24-1 with TRBJ2-1, with D maybe TRBD2 (5 bases). The receptor comes from an adult who received the AZD1222 COVID-19 vaccine. DNA of the CDR3: TGTGCCACCAGTGATACTAGCTACAATGAGCAGTTCTTC. Encoded protein: CATSDTSYNEQFF.